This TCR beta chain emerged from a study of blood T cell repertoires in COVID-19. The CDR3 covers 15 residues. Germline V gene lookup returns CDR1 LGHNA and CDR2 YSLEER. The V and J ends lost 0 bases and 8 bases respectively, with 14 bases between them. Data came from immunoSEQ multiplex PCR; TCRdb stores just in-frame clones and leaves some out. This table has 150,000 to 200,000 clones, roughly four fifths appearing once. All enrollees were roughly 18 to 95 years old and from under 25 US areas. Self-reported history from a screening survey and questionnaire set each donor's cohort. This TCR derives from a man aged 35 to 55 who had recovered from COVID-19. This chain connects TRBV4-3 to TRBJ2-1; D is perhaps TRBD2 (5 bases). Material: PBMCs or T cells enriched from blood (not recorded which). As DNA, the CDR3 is TGCGCCAGCAGCCAAGATGGAGCGCGGGTGGATGAGCAGTTCTTC. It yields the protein CASSQDGARVDEQFF.